One sample yielded the 15 T cell receptor beta chains listed below, sequenced in a study of blood T cells in healthy people across ages. It was with a sample-barcoded 5' primer and a J-beta primer mix that a second PCR of roughly 7 to 12 cycles was run. One entry per CDR3 protein, called by TCRdb with MiXCR from the 5' RACE reads. In the table there are around 1,500,000 distinct CDR3 sequences, 25% to 30% of which are singletons. Sample: blood. All receptors derive from a woman aged 30 to 39 in good health.

Concerning this clonotype: Sequence at one end of the junction differs from germline and may be a read error. The gene calls are TRBV20-1 and TRBJ2-5, with 9 bases that match TRBD2. Germline V CDR1 and CDR2: DFQATT, SNEGSKA (reference sequence). The length of the CDR3 is 13 residues. CDR3 DNA: TGTAGTGCTAGAGTAGCGGGAGACCACGGGCAGTACTTC. Protein: CSARVAGDHGQYF.

V is TRBV9 and J is TRBJ1-2; D ambiguous. Germline V gene lookup returns CDR1 SGDLS and CDR2 YYNGEE. The CDR3 is 13 residues long. Trimming took 0 bases from V and 6 from J, leaving 9 bases between them. DNA of the CDR3: TGTGCCAGCAGCGTAGCTAGGAGTGATGGCTACACCTTC. Its translation is CASSVARSDGYTF.

This clonotype was seen more than once but under ten times. The V call is TRBV28, the J call TRBJ2-1, with TRBD2 identical over 11 bases. CDR3 length: 18 amino acids. Losses at the gene ends were 3 bases for V and 5 bases for J; bases not matched to a gene: 12. The germline CDR1 and CDR2 sequences are MDHEN and SYDVKM. In DNA, the CDR3 is TGTGCCAGCAGTTTTCTCCTTAGCGGGGGGGCCGAGAACAATGAGCAGTTCTTC. Translated, it gives CASSFLLSGGAENNEQFF.

The gene calls are TRBV7-9 and TRBJ2-2; D not resolved. CDR1 is SEHNR, CDR2 FQNEAQ, per germline (reference sequence). The CDR3 sequence is 15 residues long. The ends were cut back, 1 base at V and 4 bases at J, with 10 bases in the middle. The CDR3 region is CASSLGWASTGELFF. CDR3 bases: TGTGCCAGCAGCTTAGGGTGGGCGAGCACCGGGGAGCTGTTTTTT.

This clonotype appeared many times. V is TRBV12-5 and J is TRBJ2-7, with a tentative D call TRBD1 (5 bases). Trimming removed 0 bases at V and 6 bases at J, with 15 bases between. Germline CDR1 and CDR2: LGHNT and FRNRAP. This CDR3 spans 15 amino acids. The CDR3 spells CASGLVLRGWIEQYF. CDR3 bases: TGTGCTAGTGGTTTGGTACTTAGGGGCTGGATCGAGCAGTACTTC.

This sequence joins TRBV20-1 and TRBJ2-5; 8 positions match TRBD1. The V gene end was trimmed by 5 bases and the J gene end by 3 bases; junction bases not matched to a gene: 11. This CDR3 comprises 15 residues. Germline CDR1 and CDR2: DFQATT and SNEGSKA (reference sequence). CDR3 DNA sequence: TGCAGTGCTTTCGCGCTGGACAGGGTGAAAGAGACCCAGTACTTC. Its protein is CSAFALDRVKETQYF.

The V and J genes are TRBV18 and TRBJ1-5; 7 positions match TRBD1. The CDR3 sequence is 16 residues long. V lost 2 bases to trimming and J lost 3 bases; unmatched junction nucleotides: 7. Germline loops: CDR1 KGHSH, CDR2 LQKENI. Here the CDR3 reads CASSPKRGPYNQPQHF. DNA of the CDR3: TGTGCCAGCTCACCAAAGAGGGGGCCGTACAATCAGCCCCAGCATTTT.

V is TRBV12-3 or TRBV12-4 and J is TRBJ2-5; TRBD1 matches 7 bases. The trim removed 6 bases at V and 1 base at J, leaving 8 bases unmatched. CDR3 size: 15 residues. CDR3 in amino acids: CASSLPGQIQETQYF. CDR3 DNA: TGTGCCAGCAGCCTCCCGGGACAGATCCAAGAGACCCAGTACTTC.

In its sample, this clonotype was seen many times. The chain couples TRBV28 to TRBJ2-7, with TRBD2 as a possible D gene (7 bases). CDR3 length equals 13 residues. The germline V gene has CDR1 MDHEN and CDR2 SYDVKM. The V and J ends lost 4 bases and 2 bases respectively, with 9 bases between them. The CDR3 DNA is TGTGCCAGCAGTTCGGGGGGCCCCTACGAGCAGTACTTC. It specifies CASSSGGPYEQYF.

This clonotype came up a few times. The rearrangement joins TRBV6-4 to TRBJ1-2; possibly TRBD1 for D (6 bases). Deletions cut 8 bases from V and 4 bases from J, with 17 bases between. CDR1 is MRHNA and CDR2 is SNTAGT in the germline V gene. This CDR3 is 14 amino acids long. The CDR3 DNA sequence: TGTGCCAGCGTCGAACAGGGCCCGTCCTATGGCTACACCTTC. It is translated as CASVEQGPSYGYTF.

Concerning this clonotype itself: Germline and junction disagree at one end, which may indicate a read error. V and J are TRBV5-1 and TRBJ1-2, with 12 bases that match TRBD1. This CDR3 comprises 16 residues. Germline CDR1 is SGHRS and CDR2 is YFSETQ. This CDR3 reads CANSTRGQGAVRGYTF. As DNA, the CDR3 is TGCGCCAACAGCACCCGGGGACAGGGGGCGGTAAGAGGCTACACCTTC. Complete variable domain (other parts from reference TRBV5-1 and TRBJ1-2): KAGVTQTPRYLIKTRGQQVTLSCSPISGHRSVSWYQQTPGQGLQFLFEYFSETQRNKGNFPGRFSGRQFSNSRSEMNVSTLELGDSALYLCANSTRGQGAVRGYTFGSGTRLTVV.

This clonotype has ten or more counts. The rearrangement uses TRBV4-1 and TRBJ2-6; 7 bases fit TRBD1. Germline CDR1 and CDR2: MGHRA and YSYEKL. Trimming took 6 bases from V and 2 from J; bases not matched to a gene: 7. CDR3 length: 16 amino acids. CDR3 nucleotide sequence: TGCGCCAGCAGACAGGGGAGAGGGACTGGGGCCAACGTCCTGACTTTC. It translates to CASRQGRGTGANVLTF.

The rearrangement links TRBV9 to TRBJ2-6; D gene unclear. V lost 6 bases, J lost 0 bases, and 7 bases lay in between. Germline-derived CDR1 and CDR2 are SGDLS and YYNGEE. This CDR3 comprises 14 residues. The CDR3 DNA is TGTGCCAGCATGCCTTCCTCTGGGGCCAACGTCCTGACTTTC. This gives the protein CASMPSSGANVLTF. Based on the CDR3 plus reference TRBV9 and TRBJ2-6, the full variable domain is DSGVTQTPKHLITATGQRVTLRCSPRSGDLSVYWYQQSLDQGLQFLIQYYNGEERAKGNILERFSAQQFPDLHSELNLSSLELGDSALYFCASMPSSGANVLTFGAGSRLTVL.

This clonotype was seen only a few times. The V call is TRBV3-1, the J call TRBJ2-1, with 7 bases aligning to TRBD2. The V segment lost 4 bases and the J segment 8 bases; nucleotides outside the gene matches: 8. Germline CDR1 is LGHDT and CDR2 is YNNKEL (reference sequence). The CDR3 totals 14 residues. CDR3 sequence (DNA): TGTGCCAGCAGCCTCGCGGGAGCTAGGGATGAGCAGTTCTTC. Translating it yields CASSLAGARDEQFF.

V and J are TRBV7-2 and TRBJ2-7; the D call may be TRBD1 or TRBD2 (6 bases each). Germline lookup yields CDR1 SGHTA and CDR2 FQGNSA. This CDR3 comprises 15 residues. Trimming took off 1 base at V and 7 bases at J, with 17 bases between the two ends. CDR3 nucleotide sequence: TGTGCCAGCAGCTTAGAAACGGGGGCGGACCAAGAGCAGTACTTC. As protein: CASSLETGADQEQYF.